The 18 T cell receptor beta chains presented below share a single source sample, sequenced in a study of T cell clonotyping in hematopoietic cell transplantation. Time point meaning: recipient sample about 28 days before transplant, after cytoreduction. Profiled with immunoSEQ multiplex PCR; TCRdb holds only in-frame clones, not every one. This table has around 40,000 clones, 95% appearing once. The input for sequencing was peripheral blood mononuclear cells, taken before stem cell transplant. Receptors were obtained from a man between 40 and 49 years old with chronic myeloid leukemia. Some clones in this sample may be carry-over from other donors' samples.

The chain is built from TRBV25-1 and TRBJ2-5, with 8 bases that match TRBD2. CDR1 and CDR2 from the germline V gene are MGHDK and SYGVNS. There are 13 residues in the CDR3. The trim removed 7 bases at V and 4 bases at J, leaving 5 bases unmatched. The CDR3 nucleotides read TGTGCCAGCAAGGAAGCGGGGGCAGAGACCCAGTACTTC. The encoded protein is CASKEAGAETQYF.

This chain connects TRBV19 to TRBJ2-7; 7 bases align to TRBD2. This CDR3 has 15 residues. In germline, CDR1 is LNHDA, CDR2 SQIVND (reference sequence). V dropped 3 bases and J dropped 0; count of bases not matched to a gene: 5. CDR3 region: CASSMTLAVSYEQYF. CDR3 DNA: TGTGCCAGTAGTATGACCCTAGCGGTCTCCTACGAGCAGTACTTC.

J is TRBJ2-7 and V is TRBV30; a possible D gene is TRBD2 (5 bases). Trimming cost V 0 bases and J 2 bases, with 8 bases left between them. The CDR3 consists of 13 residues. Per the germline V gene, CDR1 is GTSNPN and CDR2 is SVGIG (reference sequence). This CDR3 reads CAWSVPGTYEQYF. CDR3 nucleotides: TGTGCCTGGAGTGTCCCCGGGACCTACGAGCAGTACTTC.

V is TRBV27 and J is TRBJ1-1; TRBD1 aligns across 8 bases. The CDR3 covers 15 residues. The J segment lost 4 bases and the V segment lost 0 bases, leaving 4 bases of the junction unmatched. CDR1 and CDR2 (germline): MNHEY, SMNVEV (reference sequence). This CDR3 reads CASSLSRQGTTEAFF. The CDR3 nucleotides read TGTGCCAGCAGTTTATCGCGACAGGGGACCACTGAAGCTTTCTTT.

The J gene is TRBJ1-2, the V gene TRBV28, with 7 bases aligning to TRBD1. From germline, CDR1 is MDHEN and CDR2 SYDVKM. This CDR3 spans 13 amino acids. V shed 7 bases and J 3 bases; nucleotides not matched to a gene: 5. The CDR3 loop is CASTMTGYYGYTF. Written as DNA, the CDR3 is TGTGCCAGCACCATGACAGGGTACTATGGCTACACCTTC.

The CDR3 spells CASSIDEGPSNQPQHF. As DNA, the CDR3 is TGTGCCAGTAGTATAGATGAGGGACCTAGCAATCAGCCCCAGCATTTT. The rearrangement links TRBV19 to TRBJ1-5; TRBD1 might be the D (5 bases). This CDR3 contains 16 residues. Germline V lookup: CDR1 LNHDA, CDR2 SQIVND (reference sequence). Trimming took off 0 bases at V and 0 bases at J, with 9 bases between the two ends.

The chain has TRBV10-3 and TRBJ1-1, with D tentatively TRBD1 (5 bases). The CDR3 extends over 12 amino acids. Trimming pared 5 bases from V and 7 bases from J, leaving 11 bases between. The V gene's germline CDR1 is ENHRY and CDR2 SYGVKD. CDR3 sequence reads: CAISPPGLEAFF. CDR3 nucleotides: TGTGCCATCAGTCCCCCAGGGCTTGAAGCTTTCTTT.

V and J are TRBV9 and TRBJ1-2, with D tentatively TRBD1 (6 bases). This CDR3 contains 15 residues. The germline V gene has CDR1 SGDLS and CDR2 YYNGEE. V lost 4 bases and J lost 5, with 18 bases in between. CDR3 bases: TGTGCCAGCAGCCCCTTTGGGGGCGGTACATATGGCTACACCTTC. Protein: CASSPFGGGTYGYTF.

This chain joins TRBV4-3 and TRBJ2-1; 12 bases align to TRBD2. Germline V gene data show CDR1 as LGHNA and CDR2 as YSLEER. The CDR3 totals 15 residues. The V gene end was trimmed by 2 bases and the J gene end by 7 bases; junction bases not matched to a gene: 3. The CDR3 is CASSQRGLAGNEQFF. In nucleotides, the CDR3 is TGCGCCAGCAGCCAACGCGGACTAGCGGGGAATGAGCAGTTCTTC.

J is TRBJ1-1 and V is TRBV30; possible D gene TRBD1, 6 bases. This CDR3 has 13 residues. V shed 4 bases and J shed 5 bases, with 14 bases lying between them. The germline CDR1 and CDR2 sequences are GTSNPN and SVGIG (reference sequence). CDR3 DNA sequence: TGTGCCTGGACTCGCAGGGGTATGACTGAAGCTTTCTTT. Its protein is CAWTRRGMTEAFF.

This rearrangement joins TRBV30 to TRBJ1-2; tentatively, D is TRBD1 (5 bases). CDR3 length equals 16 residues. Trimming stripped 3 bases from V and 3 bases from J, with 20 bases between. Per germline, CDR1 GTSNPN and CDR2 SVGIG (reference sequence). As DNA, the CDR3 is TGTGCCTGGAGGAACCCCCTCGCTAGGGGTGACTATGGCTACACCTTC. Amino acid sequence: CAWRNPLARGDYGYTF.

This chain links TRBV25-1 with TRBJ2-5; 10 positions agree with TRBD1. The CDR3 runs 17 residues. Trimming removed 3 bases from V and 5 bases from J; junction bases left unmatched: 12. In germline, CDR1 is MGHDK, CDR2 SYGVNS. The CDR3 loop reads CASSDEVRDRGGETQYF. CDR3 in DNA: TGTGCCAGCAGTGATGAGGTCCGGGACAGGGGTGGTGAGACCCAGTACTTC. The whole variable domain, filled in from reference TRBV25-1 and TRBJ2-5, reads EADIYQTPRYLVIGTGKKITLECSQTMGHDKMYWYQQDPGMELHLIHYSYGVNSTEKGDLSSESTVSRIRTEHFPLTLESARPSHTSQYLCASSDEVRDRGGETQYFGPGTRLLVL.

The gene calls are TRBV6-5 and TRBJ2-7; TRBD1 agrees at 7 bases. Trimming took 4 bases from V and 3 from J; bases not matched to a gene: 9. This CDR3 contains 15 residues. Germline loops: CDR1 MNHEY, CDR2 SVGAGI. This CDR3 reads CASSFDRDQFYEQYF. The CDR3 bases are TGTGCCAGCAGTTTCGACAGGGACCAATTCTACGAGCAGTACTTC.

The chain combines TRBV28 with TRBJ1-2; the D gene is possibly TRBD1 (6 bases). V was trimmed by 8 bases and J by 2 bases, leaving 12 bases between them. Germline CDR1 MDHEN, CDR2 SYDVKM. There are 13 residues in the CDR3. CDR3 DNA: TGTGCCAGCGAGGCAGGGGCGAACTATGGCTACACCTTC. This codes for CASEAGANYGYTF.

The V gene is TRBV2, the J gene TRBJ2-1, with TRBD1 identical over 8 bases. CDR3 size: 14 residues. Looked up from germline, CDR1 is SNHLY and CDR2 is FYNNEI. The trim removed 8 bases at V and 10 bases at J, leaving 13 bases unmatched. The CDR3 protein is CASLGTGRYREQFF. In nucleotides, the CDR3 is TGTGCCAGCCTAGGGACAGGCAGGTACCGGGAGCAGTTCTTC.

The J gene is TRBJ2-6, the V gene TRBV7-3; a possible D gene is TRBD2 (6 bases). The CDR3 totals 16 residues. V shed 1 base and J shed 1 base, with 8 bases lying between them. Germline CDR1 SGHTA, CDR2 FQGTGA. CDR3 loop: CASSLNGGSGANVLTF. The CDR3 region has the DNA TGTGCCAGCAGCTTAAATGGAGGGTCTGGGGCCAACGTCCTGACTTTC.

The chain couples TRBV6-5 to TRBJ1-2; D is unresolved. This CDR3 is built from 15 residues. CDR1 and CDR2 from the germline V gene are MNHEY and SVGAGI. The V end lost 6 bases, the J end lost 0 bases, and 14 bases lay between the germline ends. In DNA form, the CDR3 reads TGTGCCAGCAGCCCAACGGCCTCGACTAACTATGGCTACACCTTC. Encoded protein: CASSPTASTNYGYTF.

Here the CDR3 DNA reads TGTGCCAGCTCACCGGCGATCATGGCAGCCAAAAACATTCAGTACTTC. This sequence encodes CASSPAIMAAKNIQYF. This chain links TRBV18 with TRBJ2-4; D is uncertain. Germline CDR1 is KGHSH and CDR2 is LQKENI. This CDR3 has 16 amino acids. V lost 3 bases and J lost 0, with 12 bases in between.